A selection of T cell receptor beta chains follows, all from one sample in a study of cytomegalovirus exposure and HLA in healthy donors. Clones were sequenced by immunoSEQ multiplex PCR, and TCRdb holds only the in-frame ones, with some missing. This sample's table reports tens of thousands of clones. Input material: PBMCs. The receptor source for this set is a middle-aged woman in good health and CMV-seropositive. CDR3s include the opening cysteine and the closing phenylalanine or tryptophan. A D gene is named only where the DNA matches it firmly.

j_call,d_call,v_call,cdr3_nt,cdr3_aa
TRBJ2-7,-,TRBV28,TGTGCCAGCAGTTTATCGGGGGGCCCACACGAGCAGTACTTC,CASSLSGGPHEQYF
TRBJ1-1,TRBD1,TRBV29-1,TGCAGCGTGATAAGGGGGCAGGAGAACACTGAAGCTTTCTTT,CSVIRGQENTEAFF
TRBJ2-1,-,TRBV7-3,TGTGCCAGCAGCCCGACGGGATTCGACGATGAGCAGTTCTTC,CASSPTGFDDEQFF
TRBJ1-2,-,TRBV28,TGTGCCAGCAGTTCCTCGAGGAGGCGTGACACCTTC,CASSSSRRRDTF
TRBJ1-5,-,TRBV2,TGTGCCAGCAGTGAAGGTCCGGGGATGGGTCAGCCCCAGCATTTT,CASSEGPGMGQPQHF
TRBJ2-3,TRBD2,TRBV6-1,TGTGCCAGCAGTGAACTAGCGGGGGCACCTAGCACAGATACGCAGTATTTT,CASSELAGAPSTDTQYF
TRBJ1-2,-,TRBV27,TGTGCCAGCAGCTTTGGGGACTCTCCCCTAAGCGGCTACACCTTC,CASSFGDSPLSGYTF
TRBJ2-3,TRBD1,TRBV7-9,TGTGCCAGCAGCTTAGGGGACAGGGGGTCATATACGCAGTATTTT,CASSLGDRGSYTQYF
TRBJ1-5,-,TRBV5-8,TGTGCCAGCAGGCATCGCGTAGGGGTCAATCAGCCCCAGCATTTT,CASRHRVGVNQPQHF
TRBJ2-5,-,TRBV15,TGTGCCACCAGCAGAGCGGGTCAAGAGACCCAGTACTTC,CATSRAGQETQYF
TRBJ1-4,TRBD1,TRBV2,TGTGCCAGCGGCAGGGGGGCATTTGCAACTAATGAAAAACTGTTTTTT,CASGRGAFATNEKLFF
TRBJ2-1,-,TRBV11-2,TGTGCCAGCAGCTTAGACACAGGCCGACAGTTCTTC,CASSLDTGRQFF
TRBJ2-7,-,TRBV7-2,TGTGCCAGCAGCTTAGCGGGGGGAAACTACGAGCAGTACTTC,CASSLAGGNYEQYF
TRBJ2-2,TRBD2,TRBV19,TGTGCCAGTAGTATAGGGACTAGTTACACCGGGGAGCTGTTTTTT,CASSIGTSYTGELFF
TRBJ1-2,-,TRBV5-6,TGTGCCAGCAGCCCCGGGGACTATGGCTACACCTTC,CASSPGDYGYTF
TRBJ1-2,TRBD1,TRBV19,TGTGCCAGTACCCCGGGACAGGGGGCATACTATGGCTACACCTTC,CASTPGQGAYYGYTF
TRBJ2-7,-,TRBV6-1,TGTGCCAGCAGGGATTGGGGGCAGGGCTACGAGCAGTACTTC,CASRDWGQGYEQYF
TRBJ2-1,-,TRBV29-1,TGCAGCGTCGAAGTAGAGTACAATGAGCAGTTCTTC,CSVEVEYNEQFF
TRBJ2-1,-,TRBV2,TGTGCCAGCAGTGAAGCTAGTGGGAGAGACCCCAATGAGCAGTTCTTC,CASSEASGRDPNEQFF
TRBJ2-1,-,TRBV29-1,TGCAGCGTTGGAGGGAGCTCCTACAATGAGCAGTTCTTC,CSVGGSSYNEQFF
TRBJ2-7,-,TRBV5-6,TGTGCCAGCAGCCCTGTCGCTCTTACCCTCGGCGAGCAGTACTTC,CASSPVALTLGEQYF
TRBJ1-2,TRBD1,TRBV6-1,TGTGCCAGCAGAAAAGCGTACGACAGGGGTTATGGCTACACCTTC,CASRKAYDRGYGYTF
TRBJ1-2,TRBD1,TRBV7-2,TGTGCCAGCAGCTTACACGGGGGGACAGGTGGGGACTATGGCTACACCTTC,CASSLHGGTGGDYGYTF
TRBJ1-1,-,TRBV19,TGTGCCAGTAGTATATCCGGGCCCCAGGGTGAAGCTTTCTTT,CASSISGPQGEAFF
TRBJ2-7,TRBD2,TRBV12-5,TGTGCTAGTGGTTTAACTAGCGGGGGGGCCTACGAGCAGTACTTC,CASGLTSGGAYEQYF
TRBJ1-2,-,TRBV7-8,TGTGCCAGCAGCTTACAGGGTAACTATGGCTACACCTTC,CASSLQGNYGYTF
TRBJ2-7,TRBD2,TRBV6-1,TGTGCCAGCAGTGAAGAGGTAGCGGGTGGGTACGAGCAGTACTTC,CASSEEVAGGYEQYF
TRBJ1-2,TRBD1,TRBV6-5,TGTGCCAGCAGTTCCTCACACCGGGACAGGGGGGGTGGCTACACCTTC,CASSSSHRDRGGGYTF
TRBJ2-3,TRBD2,TRBV5-1,TGCGCCAGCAGCCCCCACGCGGGAGGCACAGATACGCAGTATTTT,CASSPHAGGTDTQYF
TRBJ1-4,-,TRBV7-9,TGTGCCAGCAGCTTAGAAATAAATGAAAAACTGTTTTTT,CASSLEINEKLFF
TRBJ2-7,-,TRBV7-2,TGTGCCAGCAGGTTGGAACGGGACTCCTACGAGCAGTACTTC,CASRLERDSYEQYF
TRBJ2-3,-,TRBV11-2,TGTGCCAGCAGCCCGAAGGGACTCGGCACAGATACGCAGTATTTT,CASSPKGLGTDTQYF
TRBJ2-3,-,TRBV4-2,TGTGCCAGCAGCCCCCCGGCGGGGCCGAGCACAGATACGCAGTATTTT,CASSPPAGPSTDTQYF
TRBJ1-2,TRBD1,TRBV6-4,TGTGCCACCCCGGACAGGGGGAACTATGGCTACACCTTC,CATPDRGNYGYTF
TRBJ2-7,-,TRBV10-2,TGCGCCAGCCTTCCAGGTATGGACTACGAGCAGTACTTC,CASLPGMDYEQYF
TRBJ2-5,TRBD2,TRBV5-1,TGCGCCAGCAGCCTTGCCGGGACTAGCTCGGAGACCCAGTACTTC,CASSLAGTSSETQYF
TRBJ2-7,-,TRBV10-3,TGTGCCATCAGTGAGTCAGGAGGGGACTACGAGCAGTACTTC,CAISESGGDYEQYF
TRBJ2-3,-,TRBV5-1,TGCGCCAGCACTGAAAGCGGTACCTACACAGATACGCAGTATTTT,CASTESGTYTDTQYF
TRBJ2-7,TRBD2,TRBV6-5,TGTGCCAGTGGGAGCGGGGGGGCGGGGGAGCAGTACTTC,CASGSGGAGEQYF
TRBJ2-3,TRBD2,TRBV28,TGTGCCGCCTCCTCGGCCTCTAGCGGAGTTTTAGATACGCAGTATTTT,CAASSASSGVLDTQYF
TRBJ2-1,TRBD2,TRBV7-8,TGTGCCAGCAGCTTCACCCGGACTAGCGGGGGCCTTAATGAGCAGTTCTTC,CASSFTRTSGGLNEQFF
TRBJ2-1,TRBD1,TRBV7-3,TGTGCCAGCAGCGGACAGGGGTTTAGTTACAATGAGCAGTTCTTC,CASSGQGFSYNEQFF
TRBJ2-3,TRBD2,TRBV2,TGTGCCAGCAGGTTCACAGGACTAGCGGGGATAGATACGCAGTATTTT,CASRFTGLAGIDTQYF
TRBJ2-7,-,TRBV5-4,TGTGCCAGCAGCTTGGGCGGCTACGAGCAGTACTTC,CASSLGGYEQYF
TRBJ2-2,-,TRBV4-1,TGCGCCAGCAGCCAAGGTAACGAGTTGTACACCGGGGAGCTGTTTTTT,CASSQGNELYTGELFF
TRBJ2-5,TRBD2,TRBV5-1,TGCGCCAGCAGCCCGGGGTTAGCGGGGGGGCAGGAGACCCAGTACTTC,CASSPGLAGGQETQYF
TRBJ2-1,-,TRBV4-1,TGCGCCAGCAGCCAACTAGCGTACGTGAAGCAGTTCTTC,CASSQLAYVKQFF
TRBJ2-2,-,TRBV2,TGTGCCAGTCGGACAGTGCGGAACACCGGGGAGCTGTTTTTT,CASRTVRNTGELFF
TRBJ1-5,-,TRBV19,TGTGCCAGTAGCACAGGGAGTTGGGCCAATCAGCCCCAGCATTTT,CASSTGSWANQPQHF
TRBJ2-3,TRBD1,TRBV6-4,TGTGCCAGCAGTGACTCGACGGGACAGGGGTCAGATACGCAGTATTTT,CASSDSTGQGSDTQYF
TRBJ2-7,TRBD1,TRBV7-9,TGTGCCAGCAGGAGTCAGGGGGCGAACGAGCAGTACTTC,CASRSQGANEQYF
TRBJ2-3,TRBD2,TRBV4-2,TGTGCCAGCAGCCAAGAAGGGGTAGCGGGGGGGCCCACAGATACGCAGTATTTT,CASSQEGVAGGPTDTQYF
TRBJ2-3,TRBD1,TRBV10-3,TGTGCCACCCGGGACAGCCTCACAGATACGCAGTATTTT,CATRDSLTDTQYF
TRBJ1-2,TRBD1,TRBV20-1,TGCAGTGCTCTGGACAGGGCAGGCTACACCTTC,CSALDRAGYTF
TRBJ2-7,-,TRBV13,TGTGCCAGCAGCTTAGAGTTTAGCAGCTACGAGCAGTACTTC,CASSLEFSSYEQYF
TRBJ2-5,TRBD2,TRBV5-4,TGTGCCAGCAGAAAAGCGGGGGGGCCCATTGAGACCCAGTACTTC,CASRKAGGPIETQYF
TRBJ1-2,TRBD1,TRBV6-1,TGTGCCAGCAGAGCCGGGACAGTTCCTTCCTATGGCTACACCTTC,CASRAGTVPSYGYTF
TRBJ1-3,-,TRBV2,TGTGCCAGCAGTGAAGCTAACTCTGGAAACACCATATATTTT,CASSEANSGNTIYF
TRBJ1-2,TRBD1,TRBV29-1,TGCAGCGTGGGAGGCTCAGGGGGCGCTGGCTATGGCTACACCTTC,CSVGGSGGAGYGYTF
TRBJ2-4,TRBD1,TRBV4-2,TGTGCCAGCAGCCAAGATCAGGCGACAGGGAAAAACATTCAGTACTTC,CASSQDQATGKNIQYF